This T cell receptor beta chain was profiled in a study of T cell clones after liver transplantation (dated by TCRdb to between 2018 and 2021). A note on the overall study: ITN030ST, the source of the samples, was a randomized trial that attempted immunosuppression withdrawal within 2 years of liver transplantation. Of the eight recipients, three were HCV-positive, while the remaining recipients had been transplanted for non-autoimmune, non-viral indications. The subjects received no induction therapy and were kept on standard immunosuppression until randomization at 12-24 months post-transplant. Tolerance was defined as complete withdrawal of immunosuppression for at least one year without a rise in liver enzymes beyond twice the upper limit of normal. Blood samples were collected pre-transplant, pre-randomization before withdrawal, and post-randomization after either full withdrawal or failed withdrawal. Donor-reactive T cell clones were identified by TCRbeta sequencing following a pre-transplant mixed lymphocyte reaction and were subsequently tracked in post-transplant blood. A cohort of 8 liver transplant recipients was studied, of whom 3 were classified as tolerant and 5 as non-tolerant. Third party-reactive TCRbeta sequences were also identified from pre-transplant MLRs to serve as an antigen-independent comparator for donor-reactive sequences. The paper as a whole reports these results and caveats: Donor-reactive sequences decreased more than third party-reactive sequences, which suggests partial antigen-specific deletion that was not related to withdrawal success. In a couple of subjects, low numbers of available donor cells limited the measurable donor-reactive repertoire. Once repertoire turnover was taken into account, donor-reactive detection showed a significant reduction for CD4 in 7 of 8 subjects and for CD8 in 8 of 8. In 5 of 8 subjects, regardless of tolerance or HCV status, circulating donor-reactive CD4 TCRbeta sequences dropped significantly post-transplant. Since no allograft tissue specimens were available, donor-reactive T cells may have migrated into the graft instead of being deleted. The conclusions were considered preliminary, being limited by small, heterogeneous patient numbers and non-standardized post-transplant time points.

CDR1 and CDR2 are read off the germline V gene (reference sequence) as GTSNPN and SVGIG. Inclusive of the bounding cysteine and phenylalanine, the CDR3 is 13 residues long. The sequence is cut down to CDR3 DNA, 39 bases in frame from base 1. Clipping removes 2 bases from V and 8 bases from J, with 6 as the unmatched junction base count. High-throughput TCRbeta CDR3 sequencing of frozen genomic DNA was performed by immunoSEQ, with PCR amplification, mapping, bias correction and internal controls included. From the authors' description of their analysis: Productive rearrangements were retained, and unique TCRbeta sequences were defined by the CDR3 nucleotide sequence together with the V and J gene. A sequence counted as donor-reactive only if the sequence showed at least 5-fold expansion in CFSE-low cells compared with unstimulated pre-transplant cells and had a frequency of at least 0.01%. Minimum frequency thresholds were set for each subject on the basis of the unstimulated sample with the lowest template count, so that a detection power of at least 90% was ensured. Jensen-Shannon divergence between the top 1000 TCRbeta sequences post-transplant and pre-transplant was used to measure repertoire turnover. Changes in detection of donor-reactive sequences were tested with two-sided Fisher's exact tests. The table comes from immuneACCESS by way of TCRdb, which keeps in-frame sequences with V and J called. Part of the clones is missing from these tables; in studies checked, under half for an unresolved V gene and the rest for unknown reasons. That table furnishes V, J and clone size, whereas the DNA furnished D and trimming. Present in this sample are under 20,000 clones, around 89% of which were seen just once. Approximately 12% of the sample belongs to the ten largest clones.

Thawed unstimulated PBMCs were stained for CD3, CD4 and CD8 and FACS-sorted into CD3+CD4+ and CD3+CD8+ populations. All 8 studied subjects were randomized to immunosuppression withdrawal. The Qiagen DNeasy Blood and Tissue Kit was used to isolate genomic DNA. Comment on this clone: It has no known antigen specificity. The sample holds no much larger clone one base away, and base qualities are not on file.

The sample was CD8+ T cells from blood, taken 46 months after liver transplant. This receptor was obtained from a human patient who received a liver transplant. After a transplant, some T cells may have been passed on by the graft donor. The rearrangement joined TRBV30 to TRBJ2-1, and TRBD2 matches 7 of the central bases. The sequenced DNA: TGTGCCTGGAGTCTCGGGACTACTCATGAGCAGTTCTTC. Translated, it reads CAWSLGTTHEQFF.